This TCR beta chain was recorded in a study of neoadjuvant nivolumab and ipilimumab in lung cancer. Of note for this clone: Antigen unknown.

Profiled with immunoSEQ multiplex PCR; TCRdb holds only in-frame clones, not every one. This sample has approximately 19,000 clones, with 87% found just once. The germline V gene encodes CDR1 SGHRS and CDR2 YFSETQ. Trimming shortened V by 4 bases and J by 5 bases, and 16 bases separated the two germline ends. The CDR3 contains 15 residues. Whole-study findings and limits: TCR richness and clonality were higher in tumors than adjacent uninvolved lung. Only two of four nivolumab-treated tumors gained richness and clonality by surgery.

The chain combines TRBV5-1 with TRBJ1-5; D possibly corresponds to TRBD1 (6 bases). The sequence derives from an adult with non-small cell lung cancer. Sequenced here: peripheral blood, sampled before neoadjuvant nivolumab, alone or with ipilimumab. The CDR3 DNA follows: TGCGCCAGCAGCCAGGACAGTCCACGCGATCAGCCCCAGCATTTT. This sequence encodes CASSQDSPRDQPQHF.